These 5 T cell receptor beta chains were all obtained from the same sample, sequenced in a study of OX40 agonist ivuxolimab in advanced cancers. Produced via immunoSEQ multiplex PCR; TCRdb's table is partial and in-frame only. Here the sample spans about 100,000 clones, roughly 90% being singletons. This material consisted of CD4+ or CD8+ T cells sorted from blood, taken in a trial of the OX40 agonist ivuxolimab. These receptors all stem from an adult with an advanced solid tumor such as melanoma, head and neck, liver or kidney cancer.

The chain is built from TRBV11-3 and TRBJ2-7, with 7 positions matching TRBD1. V lost 4 bases and J lost 1; bases outside the gene matches: 4. The CDR3 consists of 14 residues. Germline assignment: CDR1 SGHNT and CDR2 YENEEA. CDR3 amino acids: CASSSRQGSYEQYF. DNA of the CDR3: TGTGCCAGCAGCTCCCGACAGGGATCCTACGAGCAGTACTTC.

This chain links TRBV7-9 with TRBJ2-7; 7 bases are shared with TRBD2. Germline CDR1 SEHNR, CDR2 FQNEAQ (reference sequence). This CDR3 region has 13 residues. J gave up 6 bases and V 5 bases, and 7 bases lay outside the gene matches. The CDR3 spells CASSTSGAGEQYF. CDR3 DNA: TGTGCCAGCAGCACCAGCGGGGCTGGCGAGCAGTACTTC.

The chain has TRBV4-3 and TRBJ2-1; D may be TRBD2 (6 bases). With 4 bases removed from V and 9 bases from J, the gap between germline ends came to 28 bases. CDR3 length: 18 amino acids. In germline, CDR1 is LGHNA, CDR2 YSLEER. The CDR3 DNA follows: TGCGCCAGCAGCCGGGATAGTGGTAGCGGAGTGGGTTCCGGTGAGCAGTTCTTC. This translates into CASSRDSGSGVGSGEQFF.

The rearrangement links TRBV4-3 to TRBJ2-1; weak D call: TRBD1 (5 bases). This CDR3 has 16 residues. Between the trimmed V and J ends, which lost 0 bases and 8 bases, there was a span of 17 bases. The V gene's germline CDR1 is LGHNA and CDR2 YSLEER. CDR3 amino acids: CASSQDGRVRGDEQFF. CDR3 bases: TGCGCCAGCAGCCAAGATGGCAGGGTCAGAGGCGATGAGCAGTTCTTC.

The V and J genes are TRBV15 and TRBJ1-2; TRBD1 matches 7 bases. The V gene end was trimmed by 5 bases and the J gene end by 0 bases; junction bases not matched to a gene: 12. The CDR3 loop spans 17 amino acids. Germline-derived CDR1 and CDR2 are LNHNV and YYDKDF (reference sequence). The CDR3 spells CATSVGQEKLANYGYTF. The DNA of the CDR3 is TGTGCCACCAGCGTAGGACAGGAAAAGTTAGCTAACTATGGCTACACCTTC.